This record concerns one TCR beta chain sequence. What it binds is unknown. This record belongs to a study of cytomegalovirus exposure and HLA in healthy donors. Study-level background: Approximately 83 million unique TCRs from HLA-typed donors were held in an early data release. Study conclusions and caveats: Most of the CMV-associated TCR beta chains (in a later analysis) appeared to be HLA-restricted. A missense variant in DCLRE1C was later tied to TCR beta V- and J-gene trimming.

CDR3 length: 15 residues. Germline V gene data show CDR1 as MNHNS and CDR2 as SASEGT. The V segment lost 4 bases and the J segment 5 bases; nucleotides outside the gene matches: 8. Healthy individuals who donated bone marrow served as the donors. The primer mix had 60 Vbeta and 13 Jbeta primers. Here immunoSEQ multiplex PCR was the method, and the copy in TCRdb shows in-frame clones only, minus some. Of approximately 100,000 clones in the sample, approximately 74% are singletons; the top ten hold 1.5% to 2%. This receptor was taken from a woman aged 35 to 49 in good health and CMV-seronegative. The chain has TRBV6-1 and TRBJ1-5, with 7 positions matching TRBD1. Sequencing used PBMCs. Here the CDR3 DNA reads TGTGCCAGCAGTGGGACAGGACGGATGGATCAGCCCCAGCATTTT. Encoded protein: CASSGTGRMDQPQHF.